These 28 T cell receptor beta chains were all obtained from the same sample, sequenced in a study of blood T cell repertoires in COVID-19. Clones were sequenced by immunoSEQ multiplex PCR, and TCRdb holds only the in-frame ones, with some missing. The table lists 80,000 to 85,000 clones, around 80% of them singletons. Sequencing was performed on peripheral blood. The receptor set was obtained from a human donor in a cohort sampled during active COVID-19.

The chain combines TRBV5-1 with TRBJ1-1, with 10 bases fitting TRBD1. Germline V gene data show CDR1 as SGHRS and CDR2 as YFSETQ. This CDR3 has 15 residues. V lost 0 bases and J lost 10; bases outside the gene matches: 9. DNA of the CDR3: TGCGCCAGCAGCTTGGAAGGGACAGGGGCCAGAGTAGCTTTCTTT. It codes for CASSLEGTGARVAFF.

The chain combines TRBV3-1 (or the pseudogene TRBV3-2) with TRBJ2-7, with 9 bases fitting TRBD1. V lost 4 bases to trimming and J lost 3 bases; unmatched junction nucleotides: 1. Germline loops: CDR1 LGHDT, CDR2 YNNKEL (reference sequence). CDR3 length: 13 amino acids. Here the CDR3 DNA reads TGTGCCAGCAGCCGGGGACAGGGCTACGAGCAGTACTTC. It specifies CASSRGQGYEQYF.

Here the CDR3 reads CATRDSLIYGYTF. CDR3 DNA: TGTGCCACCCGGGACAGCCTAATCTATGGCTACACCTTC. The chain uses TRBV6-5 and TRBJ1-2; 7 bases align to TRBD1. Germline loops: CDR1 MNHEY, CDR2 SVGAGI. The J segment lost 4 bases and the V segment lost 10 bases, leaving 9 bases of the junction unmatched. The CDR3 is 13 residues long.

This clone was seen a handful of times. This rearrangement joins TRBV21-1 to TRBJ1-1; TRBD1 is the table's D call, not checked against the DNA. TRBV21-1 is classified as a pseudogene. The CDR3 spans 14 residues. The CDR3 bases are TGTGCCAGCGGCCCTGGGACACCGAACACTGAAGCTTTCTTT. This sequence encodes CASGPGTPNTEAFF.

The chain joins TRBV5-6 to TRBJ1-2; D gene uncertain. V dropped 0 bases and J dropped 2 bases, with 14 bases sitting between them. The CDR3 consists of 16 residues. The V gene's germline CDR1 is SGHDT and CDR2 YYEEEE. The CDR3 reads CASSLGGSGSNYGYTF. The CDR3 region has the DNA TGTGCCAGCAGCTTGGGTGGTTCAGGAAGCAACTATGGCTACACCTTC.

The chain has TRBV28 and TRBJ1-6; 9 nucleotides align to TRBD1. The germline gives CDR1 MDHEN, CDR2 SYDVKM. This CDR3 spans 16 amino acids. The V gene end was trimmed by 5 bases and the J gene end by 6 bases; junction bases not matched to a gene: 8. The CDR3 loop reads CASSPRTGATNSPLHF. CDR3 nucleotide sequence: TGTGCCAGCAGTCCCCGGACAGGGGCGACTAATTCACCCCTCCACTTT.

This clone was detected only once. The chain joins TRBV3-1 (or the pseudogene TRBV3-2) to TRBJ2-1; no clear D. This CDR3 is 15 amino acids long. CDR1 and CDR2 (germline): LGHDT, YNNKEL (reference sequence). Trimming cost V 1 base and J 0 bases, with 7 bases left between them. The CDR3 protein is CASSQGGPSYNEQFF. The CDR3 coding sequence is TGTGCCAGCAGCCAAGGCGGCCCCTCCTACAATGAGCAGTTCTTC.

This clone came up many times. The rearrangement uses TRBV19 and TRBJ2-1, with TRBD1 identical over 7 bases. The J segment lost 2 bases and the V segment lost 3 bases, leaving 4 bases of the junction unmatched. The CDR3 loop spans 15 amino acids. CDR1 and CDR2 (germline): LNHDA, SQIVND (reference sequence). CDR3 bases: TGTGCCAGTAGTATTGAGGGGGCGGCCTACAATGAGCAGTTCTTC. Its translation is CASSIEGAAYNEQFF.

This rearrangement joins TRBV7-8 to TRBJ1-4; 9 bases fit TRBD1. CDR3 size: 15 residues. CDR1 and CDR2 from the germline V gene are SGHVS and FQNEAQ. V lost 5 bases and J lost 4; bases outside the gene matches: 5. This CDR3 reads CASSGTGGRNEKLFF. CDR3 bases: TGTGCCAGCAGCGGTACAGGGGGCCGTAATGAAAAACTGTTTTTT.

This clone has just a few counts. Other DNA sequences from this sample encode an identical CDR3 as well. This chain uses TRBV6-1 with TRBJ1-1; no firm D call. In germline, CDR1 is MNHNS, CDR2 SASEGT. V dropped 3 bases and J dropped 3 bases, with 8 bases sitting between them. CDR3 size: 13 residues. CDR3 region: CASSDPGDTEAFF. The CDR3 DNA reads TGTGCCAGCAGTGATCCCGGTGACACTGAAGCTTTCTTT.

A few counts support this clone. The CDR3 sequence is CASSLRRGGRYEQYF. The CDR3 region has the DNA TGTGCCAGCAGCTTGCGGCGGGGGGGCCGTTACGAGCAGTACTTC. This chain uses TRBV7-2 with TRBJ2-7; 9 nucleotides match TRBD2. Germline V lookup: CDR1 SGHTA, CDR2 FQGNSA. This CDR3 has 15 amino acids. The V and J ends lost 3 bases and 4 bases, in that order; junction bases with no gene match: 7.

The rearrangement joins TRBV7-3 to TRBJ1-1; D remains unclear. Per the germline V gene, CDR1 is SGHTA and CDR2 is FQGTGA. The V end was cut by 1 base, the J end by 5 bases, with 14 bases between. This CDR3 has 15 amino acids. Written as DNA, the CDR3 is TGTGCCAGCAGCTTAAAGGCAGTCCGCGGTACTGAAGCTTTCTTT. Amino acid sequence: CASSLKAVRGTEAFF.

The rearrangement joins TRBV5-1 to TRBJ2-5; maybe TRBD1 (6 bases). The CDR3 runs 13 residues. Looked up from germline, CDR1 is SGHRS and CDR2 is YFSETQ. Trimming pared 4 bases from V and 5 bases from J, leaving 12 bases between. CDR3 bases: TGCGCCAGCAGCAGCCAGGGGTACGAGACCCAGTACTTC. The encoded protein is CASSSQGYETQYF.

CDR3 protein: CASSQYRGASGTDTQYF. CDR3 in DNA: TGTGCCAGCAGCCAATACAGGGGAGCATCCGGGACAGATACGCAGTATTTT. This sequence joins TRBV7-3 and TRBJ2-3, with 7 bases that match TRBD1. Trimming at V came to 5 bases and at J to 3 bases, leaving 14 bases not matched to a gene. The CDR3 has 17 amino acids. Germline V gives CDR1 SGHTA, CDR2 FQGTGA.

The genes are TRBV5-1 and TRBJ2-3; D call uncertain. V dropped 7 bases and J dropped 0 bases, with 9 bases sitting between them. In germline, CDR1 is SGHRS, CDR2 YFSETQ. CDR3 size: 13 residues. Here the CDR3 DNA reads TGCGCCAGCCACTCCCCGAGCACAGATACGCAGTATTTT. Amino acids: CASHSPSTDTQYF.

The chain joins TRBV10-3 to TRBJ1-1; D is undetermined. The germline gives CDR1 ENHRY, CDR2 SYGVKD. Trimming pared 1 base from V and 1 base from J, leaving 7 bases between. The CDR3 spans 14 residues. Here the CDR3 reads CAISEWARNTEAFF. The CDR3 DNA reads TGTGCCATCAGTGAGTGGGCGAGGAACACTGAAGCTTTCTTT.

The CDR3 loop reads CSVGFGQGAGNEQYF. CDR3 sequence (DNA): TGCAGCGTTGGATTCGGGCAGGGGGCTGGGAACGAGCAGTACTTC. The J gene is TRBJ2-7, the V gene TRBV29-1; TRBD1 matches 8 bases. Germline lookup yields CDR1 SQVTM and CDR2 ANQGSEA. Losses at the gene ends were 4 bases for V and 5 bases for J; bases not matched to a gene: 13. The CDR3 totals 15 residues.

The chain couples TRBV5-1 to TRBJ2-7, with 8 nucleotides matching TRBD1. V trimming: 4 bases; J trimming: 5 bases; junction bases outside the gene matches: 8. Per germline, CDR1 SGHRS and CDR2 YFSETQ. The CDR3 contains 14 residues. The CDR3 reads CASSPEGQANEQYF. CDR3 bases: TGCGCCAGCAGCCCGGAGGGACAGGCCAACGAGCAGTACTTC.

The V call is TRBV19, the J call TRBJ2-7; 7 positions agree with TRBD1. Germline CDR1 is LNHDA and CDR2 is SQIVND (reference sequence). The V gene end was trimmed by 4 bases and the J gene end by 4 bases; junction bases not matched to a gene: 7. This CDR3 has 14 residues. Here the CDR3 DNA reads TGTGCCAGTAGTACGGGACAGATCCTTTACGAGCAGTACTTC. Amino acids: CASSTGQILYEQYF. Drawing the rest from reference TRBV19 and TRBJ2-7, the complete variable domain is DGGITQSPKYLFRKEGQNVTLSCEQNLNHDAMYWYRQDPGQGLRLIYYSQIVNDFQKGDIAEGYSVSREKKESFPLTVTSAQKNPTAFYLCASSTGQILYEQYFGPGTRLTVT.

The V and J genes are TRBV7-3 and TRBJ2-1, with TRBD2 identical over 8 bases. V dropped 5 bases and J dropped 4; count of bases not matched to a gene: 10. The germline gives CDR1 SGHTA, CDR2 FQGTGA. The CDR3 has 16 residues. The CDR3 DNA reads TGTGCCAGCAGCCCAAGCGGGGGCCGCGTATACAATGAGCAGTTCTTC. Encoded protein: CASSPSGGRVYNEQFF.

The gene calls are TRBV11-3 and TRBJ1-6; TRBD1 aligns across 9 bases. J was trimmed by 10 bases and V by 2 bases; bases with no gene match: 6. Germline V gene sequence: CDR1 SGHNT, CDR2 YENEEA. CDR3 length: 15 amino acids. As DNA, the CDR3 is TGTGCCAGCAGCTTAACGGGACAGGGCGGATCACCCCTCCACTTT. Translation: CASSLTGQGGSPLHF. Full variable domain (missing parts from reference TRBV11-3 and TRBJ1-6): EAGVVQSPRYKIIEKKQPVAFWCNPISGHNTLYWYLQNLGQGPELLIRYENEEAVDDSQLPKDRFSAERLKGVDSTLKIQPAELGDSAVYLCASSLTGQGGSPLHFGNGTRLTVT.

The count of this clone is one. This chain connects TRBV2 to TRBJ1-1; TRBD1 agrees at 9 bases. The junction had 3 bases not matched to a gene; V was cut back by 8 bases and J by 2 bases. The CDR3 has 13 amino acids. Germline V CDR1 and CDR2: SNHLY, FYNNEI. CDR3 sequence (DNA): TGTGCCAGCGCACAGGGGGCCAACACTGAAGCTTTCTTT. Translating it yields CASAQGANTEAFF.

The genes are TRBV4-1 and TRBJ1-1; D is unclear. Trimming removed 0 bases from V and 11 bases from J, with 19 bases in between. Germline loops: CDR1 MGHRA, CDR2 YSYEKL. The CDR3 has 15 residues. The CDR3 region is CASSQDQFGSGPAFF. The DNA of the CDR3 is TGCGCCAGCAGCCAAGATCAGTTCGGTTCAGGCCCTGCTTTCTTT.

The V call is TRBV2, the J call TRBJ1-1; D is perhaps TRBD1 (5 bases). CDR3 length equals 14 residues. The V and J ends lost 1 base and 1 base respectively, with 7 bases between them. Germline V lookup: CDR1 SNHLY, CDR2 FYNNEI. The CDR3 DNA reads as TGTGCCAGCAGTGAAGGGGACTCGAACACTGAAGCTTTCTTT. Protein sequence: CASSEGDSNTEAFF.

The CDR3 region is CATSEQVTGELFF. CDR3 DNA: TGCGCCACCTCAGAACAGGTTACCGGGGAGCTGTTTTTT. The chain links TRBV10-1 to TRBJ2-2; a weak D match, TRBD1 (5 bases). This CDR3 has 13 residues. CDR1 WNHNN and CDR2 SYGVQD come from the germline V gene (reference sequence). V shed 10 bases and J shed 5 bases, with 14 bases lying between them.

This chain connects TRBV9 to TRBJ1-4; D is perhaps TRBD1 (6 bases). With 4 bases removed from V and 4 bases from J, the gap between germline ends came to 11 bases. Looked up from germline, CDR1 is SGDLS and CDR2 is YYNGEE. The CDR3 is 14 residues long. CDR3 DNA: TGTGCCAGCAGCCCGGGGGGCAGTAATGAAAAACTGTTTTTT. This translates into CASSPGGSNEKLFF.

This clone appeared a few times. The genes are TRBV5-1 and TRBJ1-4; D is ambiguous. The CDR3 extends over 15 amino acids. Germline V gene sequence: CDR1 SGHRS, CDR2 YFSETQ. Trimming pared 4 bases from V and 0 bases from J, leaving 10 bases between. The CDR3 spells CASSQSGTTNEKLFF. The DNA of the CDR3 is TGCGCCAGCAGCCAGTCCGGGACAACTAATGAAAAACTGTTTTTT.

The chain joins TRBV11-1 to TRBJ1-1; tentative D call: TRBD1 (5 bases). This CDR3 contains 14 residues. Trimming removed 4 bases from V and 3 bases from J, with 12 bases in between. Germline V CDR1 and CDR2: SGHAT, FQDESV (reference sequence). The CDR3 protein is CASSYRGWDTEAFF. CDR3 sequence (DNA): TGTGCCAGCAGCTACCGGGGGTGGGACACTGAAGCTTTCTTT.